The present T cell receptor beta chain was sequenced within a study of cytomegalovirus exposure and HLA in healthy donors. Whole-study findings and limits: In vitro data verified a few CMV-associated chains as specific for CMV antigens.

As regards this clone: The target antigen is unknown.

PCR involved 60 Vbeta and 13 Jbeta primers. In the authors' methods: Among the unique TCR beta chains that a later analysis counted, about 79 million in all, roughly 11 million were shared. The protocol was immunoSEQ multiplex PCR, while the TCRdb copy is restricted to in-frame clones and leaves out a portion. The V and J calls and clone size come from that table; D and trimming were worked out from the DNA. This sample's clone table lists 150,000 or so clones. The CDR3 has 16 residues. Looked up from germline, CDR1 is ENHRY and CDR2 is SYGVKD. Trimming stripped 8 bases from V and 7 bases from J, with 23 bases between.

Sequencing used PBMCs. This chain uses TRBV10-3 with TRBJ2-2; maybe TRBD2 (7 bases). This TCR was sampled from a woman in her fifties or sixties in good health and CMV-seronegative. The CDR3: CAIFPGRGPRDGELFF. The CDR3 DNA is TGTGCCATCTTCCCGGGGCGGGGGCCCCGGGACGGGGAGCTGTTTTTT.